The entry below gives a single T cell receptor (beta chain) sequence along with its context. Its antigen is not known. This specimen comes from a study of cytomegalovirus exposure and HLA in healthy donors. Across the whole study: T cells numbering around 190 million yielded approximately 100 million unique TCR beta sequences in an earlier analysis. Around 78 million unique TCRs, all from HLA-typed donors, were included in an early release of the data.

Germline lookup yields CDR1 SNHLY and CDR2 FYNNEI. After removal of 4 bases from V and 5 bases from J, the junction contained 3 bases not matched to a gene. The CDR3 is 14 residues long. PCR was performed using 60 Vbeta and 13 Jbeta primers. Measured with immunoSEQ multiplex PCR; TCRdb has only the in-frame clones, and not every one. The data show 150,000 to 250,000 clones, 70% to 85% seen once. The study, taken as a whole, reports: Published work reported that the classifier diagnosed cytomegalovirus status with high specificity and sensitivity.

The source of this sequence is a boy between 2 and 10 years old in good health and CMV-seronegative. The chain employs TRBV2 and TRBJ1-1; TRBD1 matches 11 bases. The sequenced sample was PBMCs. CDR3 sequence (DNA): TGTGCCAGCAGTGGGACAGGGGGCGGAACTGAAGCTTTCTTT. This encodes CASSGTGGGTEAFF.